These 9 T cell receptor beta chains were all obtained from the same sample, sequenced in a study of lymphopenia after photon versus proton radiotherapy (dated by TCRdb to between 2018 and 2020). Library preparation used the immunoSEQ multiplex PCR assay. What TCRdb holds here is the immuneACCESS table cut down to in-frame rearrangements. Part of the clones is not present; checked against another copy, under half of the missing clones reflect an unresolved V gene, and the others are unexplained. Counted in this sample were around 20,000 clones; around 89% of them appeared once. Of the sample, 11% is held by the ten largest clones. The input for sequencing was peripheral blood, taken from a patient treated with proton-based radiotherapy. These receptor sequences come from an elderly man with esophageal cancer.

The genes are TRBV2 and TRBJ2-1; 7 positions match TRBD1. The CDR3 loop spans 15 amino acids. V shed 4 bases and J 3 bases; nucleotides not matched to a gene: 6. Germline CDR1 is SNHLY and CDR2 is FYNNEI. CDR3 DNA: TGTGCCAGCAGTGGGGGACAGTCGGACTACAATGAGCAGTTCTTC. Its translation: CASSGGQSDYNEQFF.

V is TRBV7-2 and J is TRBJ1-2; the match to TRBD1 covers 7 bases. The CDR3 covers 13 residues. The V gene end was trimmed by 8 bases and the J gene end by 4 bases; junction bases not matched to a gene: 7. Germline V CDR1 and CDR2: SGHTA, FQGNSA. The CDR3 DNA reads TGTGCCAGCTCACCTGGACAGGTCTATGGCTACACCTTC. Protein: CASSPGQVYGYTF.

The chain joins TRBV6-4 to TRBJ1-1; D might be TRBD1 (6 bases). The CDR3 runs 16 residues. CDR1 is MRHNA, CDR2 SNTAGT, per germline. Between the trimmed V and J ends, which lost 4 bases and 4 bases, there was a span of 19 bases. This CDR3 reads CASSGEPGQKITEAFF. CDR3 nucleotide sequence: TGTGCCAGCAGTGGAGAGCCGGGACAAAAGATCACTGAAGCTTTCTTT.

The chain uses TRBV11-2 and TRBJ2-3, with unresolved D. CDR3 length equals 12 residues. Germline CDR1 and CDR2: SGHAT and FQNNGV. The V gene lost 3 bases and the J gene lost 2 bases, with 3 bases spanning the gap. CDR3 in amino acids: CASSFATDTQYF. CDR3 in DNA: TGTGCCAGCAGCTTTGCCACAGATACGCAGTATTTT.

This sequence joins TRBV5-4 and TRBJ1-1; TRBD1 aligns across 7 bases. V was pared by 3 bases and J by 2 bases, with 10 bases of the junction left unmatched. Per the germline V gene, CDR1 is SGHNT and CDR2 is YYREEE (reference sequence). The CDR3 totals 16 residues. The DNA of the CDR3 is TGTGCCAGCAGCTCCGGAGGAGGGGGCGTTAACACTGAAGCTTTCTTT. Protein product: CASSSGGGGVNTEAFF.

This chain joins TRBV5-1 and TRBJ2-1; TRBD1 or TRBD2 may be the D gene (6 bases each). Trimming took off 4 bases at V and 0 bases at J, with 23 bases between the two ends. This CDR3 spans 19 amino acids. Germline V CDR1 and CDR2: SGHRS, YFSETQ. The CDR3 DNA reads as TGCGCCAGCAGCGGGGAACAATACGGGGGCACCAGCTCCTACAATGAGCAGTTCTTC. This encodes CASSGEQYGGTSSYNEQFF.

V usage is TRBV19 and J usage is TRBJ1-5; 7 nucleotides agree with TRBD1. CDR1 is LNHDA and CDR2 is SQIVND in the germline V gene (reference sequence). V shed 7 bases and J 7 bases; nucleotides not matched to a gene: 16. This CDR3 has 16 amino acids. CDR3 coding DNA: TGTGCCAGTATCCCTGGGACAGATCAATCGGTCCAGCCCCAGCATTTT. Translation: CASIPGTDQSVQPQHF.

This chain connects TRBV5-1 to TRBJ2-1; D is possibly TRBD1 or TRBD2 (6 bases each). Trimming shortened V by 6 bases and J by 4 bases, and 14 bases separated the two germline ends. In germline, CDR1 is SGHRS, CDR2 YFSETQ. The CDR3 sequence is 14 residues long. The CDR3 is CASNPGGLYNEQFF. CDR3 DNA sequence: TGCGCCAGCAACCCCGGGGGCCTTTACAATGAGCAGTTCTTC.

The gene calls are TRBV20-1 and TRBJ1-5; D unclear. V dropped 3 bases and J dropped 4 bases, with 4 bases sitting between them. Germline V gene lookup returns CDR1 DFQATT and CDR2 SNEGSKA (reference sequence). This CDR3 has 11 residues. The CDR3 reads CSARRNQPQHF. CDR3 nucleotide sequence: TGCAGTGCTAGGAGGAATCAGCCCCAGCATTTT.